This T cell receptor (beta chain) derives from a study of blood T cells in healthy people across ages. Study conclusions and caveats: Age showed a roughly linear inverse relationship with TCR beta diversity per million T cells. The long-lived group displayed more naive CD4+ cells, plus higher diversity, than the aged donors did.

This clonotype was recorded once. Its antigen is unidentified. Through a sample-barcoded 5' primer and a J-beta primer mix, a second PCR was run for about 6 to 11 cycles. Via MiXCR, TCRdb re-called the 5' RACE reads, giving one row per CDR3 protein. The sample has some 790,000 distinct CDR3 sequences, around 26% seen once. Each individual donor underwent a draw of approximately 9.6 milliliters of peripheral blood. The sequence was obtained from an elderly woman in good health. Material for sequencing was blood.

The CDR3 nucleotides read TGCGCCAGCAGCCAGAATAGCGGGTCCGGCCAACCTGATACGCAGTATTTT. It yields the protein CASSQNSGSGQPDTQYF. This rearrangement joins TRBV4-3 to TRBJ2-3, with TRBD2 identical over 7 bases. The CDR3 runs to 17 residues. The trim removed 3 bases at V and 6 bases at J, leaving 15 bases unmatched. CDR1 LGHNA and CDR2 YSLEER come from the germline V gene.